This T cell receptor beta chain was identified during a study of blood T cell repertoires in COVID-19. In the original analysis: For nucleated cells, counts were estimated from reference gene primer amplification. Here immunoSEQ multiplex PCR was the method, and the copy in TCRdb shows in-frame clones only, minus some. V and J calls and clone size come straight from that table; D and trimming were deduced from the DNA. Among about 210,000 clones listed, 92% were seen once. The material sequenced was peripheral blood. The source of this sequence is a man aged 25-40 years with acute or convalescent COVID-19.

The chain's CDR3 is CASSEENEQYF. The DNA for the CDR3 is TGCGCCAGCAGCGAGGAAAACGAGCAGTACTTC. The rearrangement joins TRBV5-1 to TRBJ2-7; the D is unclear. This CDR3 is built from 11 residues. Looked up from germline, CDR1 is SGHRS and CDR2 is YFSETQ. Between the trimmed V and J ends, which lost 4 bases and 5 bases, there was a span of 7 bases.